This is a list of T cell receptor beta chains from one sample in a study of blood T cells in healthy people across ages. TCRdb reprocessed the 5' RACE reads via MiXCR and lists one record per CDR3 protein. Of 1 million or so distinct CDR3 sequences in the sample, about 25% were seen once. The data were also submitted as part of a second study, on T cells of mothers and their children.

Material for sequencing was blood. These receptors were collected from a girl aged 2 to 10 in good health. CDR3s leave out the opening cysteine and the closing phenylalanine or tryptophan. Each record gives: clone size, J gene, V gene, CDR3 protein. Clone size is given for some rows only: seen once, a few or many times, or a class if the clone is expanded.

>many|TRBJ2-1|TRBV2
ASSEGGSSYNEQF
>.|TRBJ1-5|TRBV6-5
ASSYGVRQPQH
>.|TRBJ2-1|TRBV20-1
SARDLGDRAYNEQF
>.|TRBJ2-2|TRBV20-1
SARDFGQMNTGELF
>.|TRBJ2-7|TRBV12-3/TRBV12-4
ASSPDSSAYEQY
>.|TRBJ2-1|TRBV20-1
SAVSNYNEQF
>once|TRBJ1-5|TRBV3-1
ASSQGTGTGGSQPQH
>once|TRBJ1-2|TRBV11-2
ASSPTGVEGYT
>.|TRBJ1-1|TRBV6-6
ASSLTLKNTEAF
>.|TRBJ2-5|TRBV12-5
ASGWGRQETQY
>many|TRBJ2-7|TRBV28
ASSDHAPLTYEQY
>few|TRBJ1-1|TRBV29-1
SVLTGGHKGGTEAF
>.|TRBJ2-3|TRBV20-1
SAWDDTDTQY
>few|TRBJ2-1|TRBV10-3
AISESMGAMDEQF
>few|TRBJ2-7|TRBV20-1
SAGRGHDYEQY
>.|TRBJ2-2|TRBV12-3/TRBV12-4
ASSPLSSGELF
>.|TRBJ2-7|TRBV27
ASSSTVDRVYEQY
>.|TRBJ2-1|TRBV9
ASMGGDLYNEQF
>.|.|TRBV7-9
ASSPPGHPNAYEQY
>few|.|TRBV12-3/TRBV12-4
ASSLEASGSSYEQY
>.|TRBJ2-6|TRBV3-1
ASSSRLAGGSGANVLT
>many|TRBJ2-7|TRBV12-3/TRBV12-4
ASSLRQGTYEQY
>few|TRBJ2-2|TRBV4-1
ASSPSGRAVYTGELF
>.|TRBJ2-1|TRBV20-1
SARSSRGGLNEQF
>few|TRBJ2-1|TRBV6-5
ASSYSSLERRDNEQF
>.|TRBJ2-1|TRBV29-1
SVEKTTQEQF
>many|TRBJ2-5|TRBV28
ASSFNRGRETQY
>.|TRBJ1-1|TRBV7-3
ASSLRGGVLMNTEAF
>.|TRBJ1-6|TRBV6-5
ASSSGTGCGSPLH
>few|TRBJ2-1|TRBV4-3
ASSQDYVANEQF
>few|TRBJ2-5|TRBV7-3
ASSLTPGETQY
>.|TRBJ1-6|TRBV5-1
ASSLGQGLYSPLH
>few|TRBJ2-3|TRBV4-1
ASSHASATDTQY
>.|.|TRBV11-1
ASSQHRAINNEQF
>few|.|TRBV29-1
SVEGSNEQF
>.|TRBJ1-2|TRBV12-3/TRBV12-4
ASNRQGLYGYT
>few|TRBJ1-2|TRBV3-1
ASSRTGQFLNYGYT
>few|TRBJ1-2|TRBV5-6
ASSFRRHRTGEDGYT
>.|.|TRBV27
ASSLYPSLAGGFGTQY
>.|TRBJ2-6|TRBV10-3
AISRVETSGYSGANVLT
>few|TRBJ2-1|TRBV6-1
ASSKALDYNEQF
>few|TRBJ1-2|TRBV29-1
SDLPVPPNGYT
>.|TRBJ2-3|TRBV6-5
ASSSPQSAGIVDTQY
>few|TRBJ2-3|TRBV7-2
ASSLDAVGGSDTQY
>.|TRBJ2-7|TRBV7-2
ASSSVAGGIYEQY
>.|.|TRBV12-3/TRBV12-4
ASRVLGRSSYEQY
>.|.|TRBV11-1
ASSLSSGPYEQY
>few|TRBJ2-4|TRBV5-6
ASGGAKNTQY
>few|TRBJ1-2|TRBV5-1
ASSANTQNYGYT
>.|TRBJ1-1|TRBV7-6
ASSYEMNTEAF